This T cell receptor beta chain was identified in a study of long-term antiretroviral therapy in people with HIV. An immunoSEQ assay, version v3.0, was performed at survey level. Sequencing was intended to reach about 35,000-50,000 T-cell genomes per sample. Assay used: immunoSEQ multiplex PCR; TCRdb lists only in-frame clones, some missing. The data show tens of thousands of clones, 90% to 95% seen once. Notes on this clone: What it binds is not known.

The study's findings and limits: Spans of CDR3 length were tighter for HIV repertoires than for controls. Transplant-donor-level diversity was not reached after ART, though diversity increased. Drawn between the mid-2000s and the late 2010s, the blood was possibly obtained under older ART regimens.

The starting material was unsorted PBMCs, obtained 3.7 years after starting antiretroviral therapy. This clonotype was sampled from a woman aged 50 to 60 with HIV.

CDR3 sequence (DNA): TGTGCCACCAGCGCCCGAGGGGCCGGCGGTCAGCCCCAGCATTTT. This translates into CATSARGAGGQPQHF. V and J are TRBV15 and TRBJ1-5, with TRBD1 as a possible D gene (5 bases). Germline-derived CDR1 and CDR2 are LNHNV and YYDKDF (reference sequence). The ends were cut back, 5 bases at V and 6 bases at J, with 17 bases in the middle. The CDR3 loop spans 15 amino acids.